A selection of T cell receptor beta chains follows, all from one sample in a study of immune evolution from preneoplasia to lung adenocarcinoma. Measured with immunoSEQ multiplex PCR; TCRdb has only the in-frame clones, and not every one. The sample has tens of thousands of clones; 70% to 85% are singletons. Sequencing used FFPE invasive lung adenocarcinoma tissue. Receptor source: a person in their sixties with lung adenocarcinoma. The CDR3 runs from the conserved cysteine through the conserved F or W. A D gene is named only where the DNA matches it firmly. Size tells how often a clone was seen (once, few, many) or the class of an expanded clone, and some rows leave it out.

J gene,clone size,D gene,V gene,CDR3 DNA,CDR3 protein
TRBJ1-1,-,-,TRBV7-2,TGTGCCAGCAGCAGATCCGGGAACACTGAAGCTTTCTTT,CASSRSGNTEAFF
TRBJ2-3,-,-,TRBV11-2,TGTGCCAGCAGCTTGGCCAGAGCAGTAGATACGCAGTATTTT,CASSLARAVDTQYF
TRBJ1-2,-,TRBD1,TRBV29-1,TGCAGCGTTGAAGGTACTTCAGGGACAGACCTCTATGGCTACACCTTC,CSVEGTSGTDLYGYTF
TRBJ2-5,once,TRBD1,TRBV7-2,TGTGCCAGCAGTCCGAACAGGGGCAGGGAGACCCAGTACTTC,CASSPNRGRETQYF
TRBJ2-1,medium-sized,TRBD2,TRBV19,TGTGCCAGTAGTATGGACGGGAGGGCCGGGAATGAGCAGTTCTTC,CASSMDGRAGNEQFF
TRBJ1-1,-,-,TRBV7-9,TGTGCCAGCAGCGACTTCGGGAGGGGTAATACTGAAGCTTTCTTT,CASSDFGRGNTEAFF
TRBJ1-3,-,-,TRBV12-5,TGTGCTAGTGGTTTGGTCCTGGACACCTCTGGAAACACCATATATTTT,CASGLVLDTSGNTIYF
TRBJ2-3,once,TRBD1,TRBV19,TGTGCCAGTAGTCGAACCAGGGGGCAAGGAGATACGCAGTATTTT,CASSRTRGQGDTQYF
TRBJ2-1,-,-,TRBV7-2,TGTGCCAGCAGCTTTGGACAGCCCTACAATGAGCAGTTCTTC,CASSFGQPYNEQFF
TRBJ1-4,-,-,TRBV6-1,TGTGCCAGCGATGGAATAACTAATGAAAAACTGTTTTTT,CASDGITNEKLFF
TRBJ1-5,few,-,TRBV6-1,TGTGCCAGCTCCGGCAGGGACAATCAGCCCCAGCATTTT,CASSGRDNQPQHF
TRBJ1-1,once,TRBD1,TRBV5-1,TGCGCCAGCAGCTTTGGACAGGGGTTGAACACTGAAGCTTTCTTT,CASSFGQGLNTEAFF
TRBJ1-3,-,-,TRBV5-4,TGTGCCAGCAGAGAATGGACGGAGAGCTCTGGAAACACCATATATTTT,CASREWTESSGNTIYF
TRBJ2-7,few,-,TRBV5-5,TGTGCCAGCAGCCTGTGGGACAACTCCTACGAGCAGTACTTC,CASSLWDNSYEQYF
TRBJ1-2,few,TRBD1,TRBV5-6,TGTGCCAGCAGCTACGGGACAGGGAACGGCTACACCTTC,CASSYGTGNGYTF
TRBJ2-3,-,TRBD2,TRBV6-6,TGTGCCAGCAGCCTAGGACTAGCTGCAGATACGCAGTATTTT,CASSLGLAADTQYF
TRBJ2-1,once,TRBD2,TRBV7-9,TGTGCCAGCAGCCCCGGGACTAGCGTCTACAATGAGCAGTTCTTC,CASSPGTSVYNEQFF
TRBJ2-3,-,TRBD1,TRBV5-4,TGTGCCAGCAGCTTGCTCCCAGGGACAGCAGATACGCAGTATTTT,CASSLLPGTADTQYF
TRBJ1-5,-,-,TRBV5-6,TGTGCCAGCAGCTTGTCAGGGGACGAGCAGCCCCAGCATTTT,CASSLSGDEQPQHF
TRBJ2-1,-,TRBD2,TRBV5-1,TGCGCCAGCAGCTTCCAAGGACTAGCGGGAGTAGGTGGCGATGAGCAGTTCTTC,CASSFQGLAGVGGDEQFF
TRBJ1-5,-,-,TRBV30,TGTGCCTGGAGCGGGCGGTTGGGCAATCAGCCCCAGCATTTT,CAWSGRLGNQPQHF
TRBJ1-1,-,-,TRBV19,TGTGCCAGTAGTTGGCAGGGTGGGACTGAAGCCTTCTTT,CASSWQGGTEAFF
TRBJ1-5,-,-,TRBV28,TGTGCCAGCAAGAACAGCAACAATCAGCCCCAGCATTTT,CASKNSNNQPQHF
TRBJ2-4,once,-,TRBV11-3,TGTGCCAGCAGCTTGTCGGAAAACATTCAGTACTTC,CASSLSENIQYF
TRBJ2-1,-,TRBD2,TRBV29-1,TGCAGCGTTCCGACTAGCAGCGAGCAGTTCTTC,CSVPTSSEQFF
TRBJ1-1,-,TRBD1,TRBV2,TGTGCCAGCAGTGAAGCGGGGACAGGGCACACTGAAGCTTTCTTT,CASSEAGTGHTEAFF
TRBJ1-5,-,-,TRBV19,TGTGCCACCCTAGAACCGGGACTCCGATATCAGCCCCAGCATTTT,CATLEPGLRYQPQHF
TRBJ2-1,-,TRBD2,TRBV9,TGTGCCAGCAGCGTAACGGGACTAGCGGAATTAGGTGAGCAGTTCTTC,CASSVTGLAELGEQFF
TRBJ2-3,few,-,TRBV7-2,TGTGCCAGCAGCTTAGGGGGGGCGGGAGCAGGAGATACGCAGTATTTT,CASSLGGAGAGDTQYF
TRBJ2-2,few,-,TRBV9,TGTGCCAGCAGCTCCGAGGGACAACCGAACACCGGGGAGCTGTTTTTT,CASSSEGQPNTGELFF
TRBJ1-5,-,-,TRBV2,TGTGCCAGCAGTGAGGGGCCGACGGGTCAGCCCCAGCATTTT,CASSEGPTGQPQHF
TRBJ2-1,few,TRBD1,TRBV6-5,TGTGCCAGCAGGCCCCAGGGGGATATCTATGAGCAGTTCTTC,CASRPQGDIYEQFF
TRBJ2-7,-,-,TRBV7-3,TGTGCCAGCAGCCCAAACGGGGACCTCTACGAGCGGCAGTACTTC,CASSPNGDLYERQYF
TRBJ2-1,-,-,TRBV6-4,TGTGCCAGCAGTGAGCCGGGTCAGGGGTACAATGAGCAGTTCTTC,CASSEPGQGYNEQFF
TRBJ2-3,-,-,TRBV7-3,TGTGCCAGCAGCTTGGCTTCCGGAGATACGCAGTATTTT,CASSLASGDTQYF
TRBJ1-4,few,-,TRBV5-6,TGTGCCAGCAGTCCAGGGCCGGCTGCAACTAATGAAAAACTGTTTTTT,CASSPGPAATNEKLFF
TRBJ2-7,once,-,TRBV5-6,TGTGCCAGCAGCTCAATCTCTAGTATGGGTCTCGAGCAGTACTTC,CASSSISSMGLEQYF
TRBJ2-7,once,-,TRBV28,TGTGCCAGCAGTTACGGGATCAACGAGCAGTACTTC,CASSYGINEQYF
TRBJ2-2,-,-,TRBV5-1,TGCGCCAGCAGCAGATCGAACACCGGGGAGCTGTTTTTT,CASSRSNTGELFF
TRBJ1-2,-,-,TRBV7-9,TGTGCCAGCAGCTTAGGGAGGGCTGGCTACACCTTC,CASSLGRAGYTF
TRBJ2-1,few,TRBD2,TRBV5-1,TGCGCCAGCAGCCGCTCGCGGGAGGGGATTACCTACAATGAGCAGTTCTTC,CASSRSREGITYNEQFF
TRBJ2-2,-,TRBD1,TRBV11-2,TGTGCCAGCAGCTTTGGACAGGGGGCCAGAAGGGAGCTGTTTTTT,CASSFGQGARRELFF
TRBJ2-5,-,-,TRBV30,TGTGCCTGGAGTACTAGGGGGGTCCAGGAGACCCAGTACTTC,CAWSTRGVQETQYF
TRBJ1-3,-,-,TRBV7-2,TGTGCCAGCAGCTTAGTAGCTAGGACCTCCGGAAACACCATATATTTT,CASSLVARTSGNTIYF
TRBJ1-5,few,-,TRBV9,TGTGCCAGCAGCCCCGGGGGGCAAAATCAGCCCCAGCATTTT,CASSPGGQNQPQHF
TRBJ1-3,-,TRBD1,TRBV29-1,TGCAGCGCCGGACAGGGGTATGGAAACACCATATATTTT,CSAGQGYGNTIYF